The 3 T cell receptor beta chains listed next were all sequenced from one sample in a study of T cells in women clearing cervical HPV infection. Profiled with immunoSEQ multiplex PCR; TCRdb holds only in-frame clones, not every one. The clone table shows about 22,000 clones, with the ten largest holding approximately 5.4%. Sequencing was performed on blood buffy coat. Receptors originate from a woman between 18 and 70 years old with a cervical HPV16 infection that either progressed to CIN3+ or cleared (not recorded which).

A remark on this clone: Read data end 3 residues before the CDR3 end; the end is taken from the germline J gene. V usage is TRBV7-9 and J usage is TRBJ1-4, with TRBD1 as a possible D gene (5 bases). The V end lost 5 bases, the J end lost 7 bases, and 17 bases lay between the germline ends. The germline gives CDR1 SEHNR, CDR2 FQNEAQ (reference sequence). The CDR3 has 15 amino acids. CDR3 DNA, as far as it was read: TGTGCCAGCAGCCTAACCGATCAGGGAGGTGAAAAA. It is translated as CASSLTDQGGEK. The whole CDR3 reads CASSLTDQGGEKLFF. Together with reference TRBV7-9 and TRBJ1-4, the CDR3 gives the full variable domain: DTGVSQNPRHKITKRGQNVTFRCDPISEHNRLYWYRQTLGQGPEFLTYFQNEAQLEKSRLLSDRFSAERPKGSFSTLEIQRTEQGDSAMYLCASSLTDQGGEKLFFGSGTQLSVL.

With respect to this clone: The read ends 3 residues before the CDR3 terminus; that terminus is restored from the germline J gene. The chain joins TRBV12-3 or TRBV12-4 to TRBJ2-2; no definite D call. The CDR3 runs 15 residues. V dropped 2 bases and J dropped 2 bases, with 9 bases sitting between them. The CDR3 DNA, read in part, is TGTGCCAGCAGTTTACAGGCCATTAACACCGGGGAG. Its translation is CASSLQAINTGE. The entire CDR3 is CASSLQAINTGELFF.

Notes on this clone: The read halts 3 residues ahead of the CDR3 end, with the missing end drawn from the germline J gene. The V gene is TRBV19, the J gene TRBJ2-7; 9 bases agree with TRBD2. This CDR3 is 16 amino acids long. Trimming at V came to 5 bases and at J to 4 bases, leaving 12 bases not matched to a gene. The germline V gene encodes CDR1 LNHDA and CDR2 SQIVND (reference sequence). CDR3 protein: CASSLSGGGAVYEQYF. The sequenced part of the CDR3 DNA is TGTGCCAGTAGTCTCTCGGGCGGGGGGGCCGTGTACGAG.